The 7 T cell receptor beta chains below come from one sample, sequenced in a study of T-cell reconstitution after alpha-beta-depleted transplantation in children. Using unique molecular identifiers, the investigators prepared the TCRbeta library. From the PCR reads, TCRdb called clonotypes with MiXCR, one entry per CDR3 protein. The table lists 800,000 to 1,000,000 distinct CDR3 sequences, roughly 29% of them singletons. This specimen consisted of PBMCs, mostly from graft donor cells, obtained 360 days after TCRalphabeta/CD19-depleted stem cell transplant. Receptors originate from a boy less than two years old who had a stem cell transplant for SCID, so the T cells may come from the graft donor.

V is TRBV15 and J is TRBJ2-4, with D perhaps assigned TRBD1 or TRBD2 (6 bases each). V was trimmed by 0 bases and J by 7 bases, leaving 13 bases between them. CDR3 size: 15 residues. Germline assignment: CDR1 LNHNV and CDR2 YYDKDF (reference sequence). DNA for the CDR3: TGTGCCACCAGCAGAGACGCGGGACAAAGGAACATTCAGTACTTC. As protein: CATSRDAGQRNIQYF.

This clonotype appeared a few times. The V gene is TRBV29-1, the J gene TRBJ2-7; 8 bases map to TRBD2. The CDR3 totals 14 residues. V lost 2 bases and J lost 3; bases outside the gene matches: 6. Germline CDR1 SQVTM, CDR2 ANQGSEA. The DNA for the CDR3 is TGCAGCGTTGAACTGGCTAGCGGGTACTACGAGCAGTACTTC. It is translated as CSVELASGYYEQYF.

This clonotype was picked up a small number of times. The V call is TRBV20-1, the J call TRBJ2-1, with D perhaps TRBD2 (5 bases). Trimming stripped 0 bases from V and 3 bases from J, with 12 bases between. The CDR3 runs to 15 residues. CDR1 DFQATT and CDR2 SNEGSKA come from the germline V gene (reference sequence). The CDR3 region is CSARDRTGNYNEQFF. CDR3 DNA: TGCAGTGCTAGAGATCGAACGGGGAACTACAATGAGCAGTTCTTC.

The rearrangement links TRBV20-1 to TRBJ1-3; D not certain. The CDR3 loop spans 12 amino acids. The germline CDR1 and CDR2 sequences are DFQATT and SNEGSKA (reference sequence). The V and J ends lost 2 bases and 5 bases respectively, with 7 bases between them. This CDR3 reads CSARPQRNTIYF. In nucleotides, the CDR3 is TGCAGTGCTAGACCCCAAAGAAACACCATATATTTT.

This clonotype was counted between two and nine times. The V gene is TRBV12-3 or TRBV12-4, the J gene TRBJ1-2; TRBD1 matches 10 bases. J was trimmed by 2 bases and V by 6 bases; bases with no gene match: 3. The CDR3 consists of 14 residues. CDR3 region: CASSPTGGNYGYTF. In DNA, the CDR3 is TGTGCCAGCAGCCCGACAGGGGGCAACTATGGCTACACCTTC.

The chain has TRBV4-1 and TRBJ2-7, with 7 bases lining up with TRBD2. The CDR3 contains 14 residues. Germline trimming cut 2 bases from V and 2 bases from J; bases unmatched to any gene: 3. The germline CDR1 and CDR2 sequences are MGHRA and YSYEKL. In DNA, the CDR3 is TGCGCCAGCAGCCAACCGGGACTAACCTACGAGCAGTACTTC. This codes for CASSQPGLTYEQYF.

This clonotype was counted between two and nine times. The chain combines TRBV2 with TRBJ2-1; 14 bases align to TRBD2. Germline V gene data show CDR1 as SNHLY and CDR2 as FYNNEI. Trimming took 7 bases from V and 3 from J; bases not matched to a gene: 2. CDR3 size: 15 residues. The CDR3 DNA is TGTGCCAGCAAGACTAGCGGGGGGGTCTACAATGAGCAGTTCTTC. Its translation: CASKTSGGVYNEQFF.